These 20 T cell receptor beta chains share one sample of origin, sequenced in a study of shared clonotypes between healthy human individuals. Sequencing used immunoSEQ multiplex PCR; TCRdb keeps in-frame clones, though not all of them. The sample has approximately 2.3 million clones; approximately 93% are singletons. Input material: naive CD4+ T cells from PBMCs. The subset here: CD45RA+ positively selected. The source is a man younger than 35 in good health. Some clones in this sample may be carry-over from other donors' samples.

The V and J genes are TRBV18 and TRBJ2-4; maybe TRBD2 (5 bases). The length of the CDR3 is 17 residues. Looked up from germline, CDR1 is KGHSH and CDR2 is LQKENI. V was pared by 3 bases and J by 0 bases, with 15 bases between. The CDR3 reads CASSPLPGETAKNIQYF. The CDR3 nucleotides read TGTGCCAGCTCACCGCTACCTGGGGAGACAGCCAAAAACATTCAGTACTTC.

As to this clone: Other DNA sequences from this sample encode an identical CDR3 as well. CDR3 DNA sequence: TGCGCCAGCAGTCCCGGGACTAGCGGCAGGGAGACCCAGTACTTC. As protein: CASSPGTSGRETQYF. The chain joins TRBV5-1 to TRBJ2-5; 11 nucleotides match TRBD2. Germline lookup yields CDR1 SGHRS and CDR2 YFSETQ. The V and J ends lost 5 bases and 5 bases, in that order; junction bases with no gene match: 8. The CDR3 consists of 15 residues.

The chain links TRBV28 to TRBJ2-1, with D possibly TRBD1 on 5 matching bases. Per the germline V gene, CDR1 is MDHEN and CDR2 is SYDVKM. V was pared by 2 bases and J by 9 bases, with 8 bases between. The length of the CDR3 is 12 residues. This CDR3 reads CASSLPQGEQFF. The CDR3 DNA sequence: TGTGCCAGCAGTTTACCGCAGGGTGAGCAGTTCTTC. Filled out from reference TRBV28 and TRBJ2-1, the complete variable domain reads DVKVTQSSRYLVKRTGEKVFLECVQDMDHENMFWYRQDPGLGLRLIYFSYDVKMKEKGDIPEGYSVSREKKERFSLILESASTNQTSMYLCASSLPQGEQFFGPGTRLTVL.

The chain employs TRBV18 and TRBJ2-7; a weak D match, TRBD2 (5 bases). Trimming removed 6 bases at V and 4 bases at J, with 16 bases between. Per the germline V gene, CDR1 is KGHSH and CDR2 is LQKENI. CDR3 length: 14 residues. As DNA, the CDR3 is TGTGCCAGCTCGCCCGGGGTTATAGGGTACGAGCAGTACTTC. It yields the protein CASSPGVIGYEQYF.

V gene TRBV27 combines with J gene TRBJ1-2; 8 bases agree with TRBD1. Germline V gives CDR1 MNHEY, CDR2 SMNVEV (reference sequence). Trimming cost V 4 bases and J 3 bases; bases outside gene matches: 7. This CDR3 has 15 residues. The DNA of the CDR3 is TGTGCCAGCAGTTCCCACTCGACAGGGGACTATGGCTACACCTTC. This sequence encodes CASSSHSTGDYGYTF.

This clone was counted a single time. The chain recombines TRBV6-5 with TRBJ2-7; TRBD2 agrees at 9 bases. Germline CDR1 and CDR2: MNHEY and SVGAGI. V lost 5 bases, J lost 3 bases, and 5 bases stayed unmatched. This CDR3 is 14 amino acids long. CDR3 sequence reads: CASSMTSGVYEQYF. DNA for the CDR3: TGTGCCAGCAGTATGACTAGCGGAGTCTACGAGCAGTACTTC.

V is TRBV4-1 and J is TRBJ2-5; 8 positions agree with TRBD2. The CDR3 is 17 amino acids. V shed 0 bases, J shed 1 base, and the junction held 7 bases outside the gene matches. The V gene's germline CDR1 is MGHRA and CDR2 YSYEKL. CDR3: CASSQDFGRGIQETQYF. The CDR3, as DNA: TGCGCCAGCAGCCAAGATTTCGGGAGGGGGATCCAAGAGACCCAGTACTTC.

This rearrangement joins TRBV15 to TRBJ1-4; D not resolved. Trimming took 3 bases from V and 8 from J, leaving 19 bases between them. The CDR3 consists of 16 residues. In germline, CDR1 is LNHNV, CDR2 YYDKDF (reference sequence). CDR3 sequence: CATSSEVYSLGEKLFF. The DNA for the CDR3 is TGTGCCACCAGCAGCGAAGTTTACTCCCTCGGGGAAAAACTGTTTTTT.

On this clone itself: The identical CDR3 is also encoded by other nucleotide sequences in the sample. J is TRBJ1-3 and V is TRBV5-6; D is perhaps TRBD1 (6 bases). The CDR3 extends over 15 amino acids. The V end was cut by 3 bases, the J end by 0 bases, with 10 bases between. Germline lookup yields CDR1 SGHDT and CDR2 YYEEEE. The CDR3 nucleotides read TGTGCCAGCAGCTGGGGGCCGAACTCTGGAAACACCATATATTTT. It encodes CASSWGPNSGNTIYF.

This clone came up a few times. The gene calls are TRBV5-1 and TRBJ2-2; 11 bases match TRBD2. Germline V gene data show CDR1 as SGHRS and CDR2 as YFSETQ. Trimming at V came to 4 bases and at J to 5 bases, leaving 4 bases not matched to a gene. The CDR3 is 15 residues long. The CDR3 here is CASSPPSGGTGELFF. CDR3 nucleotides: TGCGCCAGCAGCCCGCCTAGCGGGGGGACCGGGGAGCTGTTTTTT.

V usage is TRBV2 and J usage is TRBJ2-7, with TRBD2 matching over 12 bases. The germline V gene encodes CDR1 SNHLY and CDR2 FYNNEI. The CDR3 covers 14 residues. V dropped 6 bases and J dropped 3; count of bases not matched to a gene: 3. CDR3 nucleotides: TGTGCCAGCAGAGGGGGACTAGCGGGCTACGAGCAGTACTTC. This gives the protein CASRGGLAGYEQYF.

The table lists this clone with a count of one. CDR3 region: CASSSGISGTETQYF. DNA for the CDR3: TGTGCCAGCAGTTCGGGGATTTCAGGGACGGAGACCCAGTACTTC. The rearrangement joins TRBV6-6 to TRBJ2-5; D possibly uses TRBD1 or TRBD2 (5 bases each). In germline, CDR1 is MNHNY, CDR2 SVGAGI (reference sequence). This CDR3 region has 15 residues. The V gene lost 4 bases and the J gene lost 5 bases, with 17 bases spanning the gap.

The chain recombines TRBV12-5 with TRBJ1-1; maybe TRBD1 (6 bases). This CDR3 is built from 14 residues. Germline-derived CDR1 and CDR2 are LGHNT and FRNRAP. Trimming shortened V by 1 base and J by 3 bases, and 9 bases separated the two germline ends. CDR3 sequence reads: CASGLEGGYTEAFF. The CDR3 DNA follows: TGTGCTAGTGGTTTGGAAGGGGGGTACACTGAAGCTTTCTTT.

The rearrangement joins TRBV11-2 to TRBJ2-2; D remains ambiguous. From germline, CDR1 is SGHAT and CDR2 FQNNGV. CDR3 size: 13 residues. V was cut by 8 bases and J by 7 bases, with 14 bases left in between. For the CDR3, the DNA is TGTGCCAGCCTATCACTTCGCGGCGGGGAGCTGTTTTTT. Translating it yields CASLSLRGGELFF.

The chain couples TRBV28 to TRBJ1-5, with a weak D call TRBD1 (6 bases). V was shortened by 7 bases and J by 3 bases, with 19 bases between the two germline ends. CDR1 is MDHEN, CDR2 SYDVKM, per germline. The CDR3 totals 16 residues. The CDR3: CASTQLQGGYNQPQHF. CDR3 sequence (DNA): TGTGCCAGCACCCAACTACAGGGCGGATACAATCAGCCCCAGCATTTT.

V and J are TRBV27 and TRBJ1-1, with D perhaps TRBD1 (5 bases). Trimming took off 4 bases at V and 1 base at J, with 10 bases between the two ends. Germline CDR1 is MNHEY and CDR2 is SMNVEV (reference sequence). The CDR3 totals 14 residues. CDR3 sequence (DNA): TGTGCCAGCAGTTCCGAGGACACGAACACTGAAGCTTTCTTT. Its protein is CASSSEDTNTEAFF.

In regard to this clone: Other DNA sequences in this sample translate to the same CDR3. This sequence joins TRBV2 and TRBJ1-2, with D possibly being TRBD1 (5 bases). The ends were cut back, 2 bases at V and 5 bases at J, with 6 bases in the middle. The CDR3 contains 12 residues. Germline-derived CDR1 and CDR2 are SNHLY and FYNNEI. This CDR3 is CASSERGYGYTF. DNA for the CDR3: TGTGCCAGCAGTGAAAGGGGTTATGGCTACACCTTC.

The V gene is TRBV29-1, the J gene TRBJ2-1; D perhaps matches TRBD1 (5 bases). V gave up 6 bases and J gave up 0 bases, with 12 bases separating them. Per the germline V gene, CDR1 is SQVTM and CDR2 is ANQGSEA. The CDR3 totals 14 residues. CDR3 region: CSVARQGSYNEQFF. The CDR3 DNA reads TGCAGCGTGGCTAGGCAGGGCTCCTACAATGAGCAGTTCTTC.

A remark on this clone: The same CDR3 can be traced to other DNA sequences in this sample. This sequence joins TRBV6-5 and TRBJ1-5; D unclear. Deletions cut 0 bases from V and 6 bases from J, with 6 bases between. The germline CDR1 and CDR2 sequences are MNHEY and SVGAGI. The CDR3 sequence is 13 residues long. The CDR3 loop reads CASSYSEGQPQHF. The CDR3 bases are TGTGCCAGCAGTTACTCGGAAGGTCAGCCCCAGCATTTT.

J is TRBJ1-3 and V is TRBV14; D unresolved. The CDR3 loop spans 11 amino acids. V was clipped by 2 bases and J by 7 bases, with 3 bases between them. Germline CDR1 is SGHDN and CDR2 is FVKESK. As DNA, the CDR3 is TGTGCCAGCAGCCAATATAACACCATATATTTT. It codes for CASSQYNTIYF. The full variable domain, with the rest looked up from reference TRBV14 and TRBJ1-3, is EAGVTQFPSHSVIEKGQTVTLRCDPISGHDNLYWYRRVMGKEIKFLLHFVKESKQDESGMPNNRFLAERTGGTYSTLKVQPAELEDSGVYFCASSQYNTIYFGEGSWLTVV.